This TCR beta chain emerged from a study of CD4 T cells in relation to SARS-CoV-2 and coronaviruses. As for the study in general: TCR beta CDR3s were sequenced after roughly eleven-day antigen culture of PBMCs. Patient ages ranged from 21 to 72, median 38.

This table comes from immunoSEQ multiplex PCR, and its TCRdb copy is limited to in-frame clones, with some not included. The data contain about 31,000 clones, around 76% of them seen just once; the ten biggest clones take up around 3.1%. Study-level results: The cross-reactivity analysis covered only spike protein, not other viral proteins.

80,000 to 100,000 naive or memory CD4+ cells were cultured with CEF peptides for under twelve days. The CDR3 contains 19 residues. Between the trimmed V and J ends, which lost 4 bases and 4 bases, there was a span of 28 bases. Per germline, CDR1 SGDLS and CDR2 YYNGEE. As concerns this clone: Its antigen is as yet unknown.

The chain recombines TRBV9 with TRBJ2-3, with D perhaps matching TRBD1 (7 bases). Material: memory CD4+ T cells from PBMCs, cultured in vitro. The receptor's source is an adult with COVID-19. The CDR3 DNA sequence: TGTGCCAGCAGCCCGCGGGACAGCCGAGGGAGAACGATCCCAGATACGCAGTATTTT. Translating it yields CASSPRDSRGRTIPDTQYF. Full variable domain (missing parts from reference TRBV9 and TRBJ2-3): DSGVTQTPKHLITATGQRVTLRCSPRSGDLSVYWYQQSLDQGLQFLIQYYNGEERAKGNILERFSAQQFPDLHSELNLSSLELGDSALYFCASSPRDSRGRTIPDTQYFGPGTRLTVL.